Below, 20 T cell receptor beta chains from the same sample are listed, as sequenced in a study of T cells after yellow fever vaccination. Using its own MiXCR run on the 5' RACE reads, TCRdb lists one record per CDR3 protein. The sample gives around 610,000 distinct CDR3 sequences, 13% of which show up once; over 12% is in the top ten. Here the sequenced sample was PBMCs, taken on the day of the yellow fever booster vaccination. The source is a man younger than 40 who received the YFV17D yellow fever vaccine.

This clonotype occurred once. V and J are TRBV7-2 and TRBJ2-3; weak D call: TRBD2 (5 bases). V was shortened by 5 bases and J by 2 bases, with 23 bases between the two germline ends. The length of the CDR3 is 18 residues. Germline CDR1 reads SGHTA; CDR2 reads FQGNSA. The CDR3 nucleotides are TGTGCCAGCAGCCTTAACGAACCCCTAGGACTCGACACAGATACGCAGTATTTT. Residues: CASSLNEPLGLDTDTQYF.

V gene TRBV12-3 or TRBV12-4 combines with J gene TRBJ2-1; TRBD2 aligns across 7 bases. The CDR3 is 16 residues long. With 7 bases clipped from V and 0 bases from J, the junction kept 9 bases outside the gene matches. CDR3 region: CASTFGGSDSYNEQFF. The DNA of the CDR3 is TGTGCCAGCACCTTTGGCGGGAGCGACTCCTACAATGAGCAGTTCTTC.

The chain is built from TRBV6-2 or TRBV6-3 and TRBJ2-7; D gene unclear. The V end was cut by 2 bases, the J end by 4 bases, with 15 bases between. This CDR3 comprises 15 residues. Germline CDR1 reads MNHEY; CDR2 reads SVGEGT. DNA for the CDR3: TGTGCCAGCAGTTACGCCCATATCGGTTCTTACGAGCAGTACTTC. This translates into CASSYAHIGSYEQYF.

The CDR3 is CASSLAVGPNGELFF. The DNA of the CDR3 is TGTGCCAGCAGTTTAGCGGTTGGGCCCAACGGGGAGCTGTTTTTT. V usage is TRBV12-3 or TRBV12-4 and J usage is TRBJ2-2; D call uncertain. V shed 0 bases and J shed 7 bases, with 12 bases lying between them. The CDR3 length is 15 residues.

A few counts support this clonotype. The V call is TRBV7-6, the J call TRBJ2-1; unclear D gene. CDR3 size: 15 residues. V shed 5 bases and J shed 7 bases, with 18 bases lying between them. Germline V gene data show CDR1 as SGHVS and CDR2 as FNYEAQ. CDR3 DNA: TGTGCCAGCAGCCCGACGGGTCCGGGTGGGAATGAGCAGTTCTTC. It encodes CASSPTGPGGNEQFF. The full variable domain, in which reference TRBV7-6 and TRBJ2-1 provide the parts outside the CDR3, is GAGVSQSPRYKVTKRGQDVALRCDPISGHVSLYWYRQALGQGPEFLTYFNYEAQQDKSGLPNDRFSAERPEGSISTLTIQRTEQRDSAMYRCASSPTGPGGNEQFFGPGTRLTVL.

This sequence joins TRBV11-2 and TRBJ1-1; D is uncertain. Germline values: CDR1 SGHAT, CDR2 FQNNGV. Trimming took off 2 bases at V and 1 base at J, with 11 bases between the two ends. The CDR3 is made up of 15 amino acids. This chain's CDR3 is CASSLTLPANTEAFF. CDR3 sequence (DNA): TGTGCCAGCAGCTTAACTCTCCCAGCGAACACTGAAGCTTTCTTT.

This clonotype has a handful of counts. V and J are TRBV6-1 and TRBJ2-7; the match to TRBD1 covers 7 bases. The germline gives CDR1 MNHNS, CDR2 SASEGT. V trimming: 5 bases; J trimming: 0 bases; junction bases outside the gene matches: 4. The CDR3 covers 14 residues. This CDR3 is CASSRAGGSYEQYF. CDR3 coding DNA: TGTGCCAGCAGTAGGGCAGGGGGCTCCTACGAGCAGTACTTC.

The V call is TRBV14, the J call TRBJ2-1; TRBD2 matches at 9 bases. The ends lost 3 bases at V and 7 bases at J; junction bases unmatched: 7. CDR1 and CDR2 (germline): SGHDN, FVKESK. CDR3 length: 15 residues. As DNA, the CDR3 is TGTGCCAGCAGCCACGCGGGAGGGTTTGGGAATGAGCAGTTCTTC. Translation: CASSHAGGFGNEQFF.

The chain uses TRBV20-1 and TRBJ2-2, with TRBD2 matching 8 bases. The germline CDR1 and CDR2 sequences are DFQATT and SNEGSKA (reference sequence). Germline trimming cut 0 bases from V and 8 bases from J; bases unmatched to any gene: 11. CDR3 size: 16 residues. The CDR3 sequence: CSARDTGRAEYGELFF. The CDR3 DNA sequence: TGCAGTGCTAGAGATACCGGGAGGGCCGAATATGGGGAGCTGTTTTTT.

The sample holds a few counts of this clonotype. The chain couples TRBV27 to TRBJ2-3; D gene unclear. The CDR3 extends over 14 amino acids. The V end was cut by 4 bases, the J end by 4 bases, with 12 bases between. Germline values: CDR1 MNHEY, CDR2 SMNVEV (reference sequence). CDR3 amino acids: CASSSPGQADTQYF. For the CDR3, the DNA is TGTGCCAGCAGTTCCCCGGGCCAAGCAGATACGCAGTATTTT.

The V and J genes are TRBV20-1 and TRBJ2-3; D is ambiguous. The V end was cut by 6 bases, the J end by 2 bases, with 12 bases between. CDR3 length equals 13 residues. CDR1 and CDR2 from the germline V gene are DFQATT and SNEGSKA (reference sequence). The CDR3 loop is CSAVASNTDTQYF. The CDR3 DNA reads as TGCAGTGCAGTAGCATCGAACACAGATACGCAGTATTTT.

The rearrangement uses TRBV28 and TRBJ2-5; 7 bases are a match to TRBD1. The CDR3 covers 12 residues. V shed 9 bases, J shed 3 bases, and the junction held 4 bases outside the gene matches. Germline V gives CDR1 MDHEN, CDR2 SYDVKM. The CDR3 spells CASDRAKETQYF. The CDR3, as DNA: TGTGCCAGTGACAGGGCTAAAGAGACCCAGTACTTC.

The chain combines TRBV11-2 with TRBJ2-1, with TRBD2 identical over 9 bases. Trimming at V came to 5 bases and at J to 4 bases, leaving 6 bases not matched to a gene. The CDR3 sequence is 15 residues long. Germline assignment: CDR1 SGHAT and CDR2 FQNNGV. The CDR3, as DNA: TGTGCCAGCAGCGGAGGTAGCGGGAGTTACAATGAGCAGTTCTTC. Translating gives CASSGGSGSYNEQFF.

This clonotype was observed a few times. The chain joins TRBV20-1 to TRBJ2-2, with a tentative D call TRBD1 (6 bases). The V and J ends lost 0 bases and 10 bases respectively, with 18 bases between them. This CDR3 region has 15 residues. CDR1 and CDR2 from the germline V gene are DFQATT and SNEGSKA (reference sequence). In DNA, the CDR3 is TGCAGTGCTAGAGAGAGTAGGACAGCCTCGGAGGAGCTGTTTTTT. Protein sequence: CSARESRTASEELFF.

This clonotype was found a few times. The chain has TRBV18 and TRBJ2-3; D is uncertain. The V and J ends lost 2 bases and 2 bases respectively, with 14 bases between them. Germline V CDR1 and CDR2: KGHSH, LQKENI. CDR3 size: 16 residues. CDR3 sequence (DNA): TGTGCCAGCTCACCAGGGATGTTGTCGGTCACAGATACGCAGTATTTT. Translation: CASSPGMLSVTDTQYF.

This clonotype came up a few times. V is TRBV7-8 and J is TRBJ2-1, with 10 bases that match TRBD2. Germline loops: CDR1 SGHVS, CDR2 FQNEAQ. Trimming at V came to 3 bases and at J to 9 bases, leaving 8 bases not matched to a gene. The CDR3 contains 15 residues. The DNA for the CDR3 is TGTGCCAGCAGCTTGGCTAGCGGGAGAGGTAGTGAGCAGTTCTTC. Protein: CASSLASGRGSEQFF.

The chain couples TRBV5-1 to TRBJ2-1; D call uncertain. The V end lost 5 bases, the J end lost 6 bases, and 6 bases lay between the germline ends. Germline V gene sequence: CDR1 SGHRS, CDR2 YFSETQ. This CDR3 is built from 11 residues. The CDR3 loop reads CASRGANEQFF. The CDR3 DNA reads TGCGCCAGCAGAGGCGCCAATGAGCAGTTCTTC.

The sample holds a few counts of this clonotype. This chain joins TRBV20-1 and TRBJ2-3; 13 bases are shared with TRBD2. The CDR3 totals 15 residues. Germline V lookup: CDR1 DFQATT, CDR2 SNEGSKA (reference sequence). Germline trimming cut 5 bases from V and 2 bases from J; bases unmatched to any gene: 4. The CDR3 DNA reads TGCAGTGCTTTGGGACTAGCGGGAATCACAGATACGCAGTATTTT. Its translation: CSALGLAGITDTQYF.

This rearrangement joins TRBV3-1 to TRBJ2-2; TRBD2 agrees at 13 bases. The V and J ends lost 7 bases and 5 bases, in that order; junction bases with no gene match: 10. The CDR3 contains 17 residues. CDR1 and CDR2 from the germline V gene are LGHDT and YNNKEL (reference sequence). CDR3 region: CASTPLLAGGRTGELFF. DNA of the CDR3: TGTGCCAGCACACCCCTACTAGCGGGAGGGCGTACCGGGGAGCTGTTTTTT.

This clonotype appeared a few times. The chain carries TRBV7-2 and TRBJ2-1, with a weak D call TRBD2 (7 bases). From germline, CDR1 is SGHTA and CDR2 FQGNSA. The CDR3 spans 14 residues. With 8 bases removed from V and 7 bases from J, the gap between germline ends came to 18 bases. DNA of the CDR3: TGTGCCAGCCCTAGGGGGGGAATTGAAAATGAGCAGTTCTTC. As protein: CASPRGGIENEQFF.